This TCR beta chain was obtained from a study of neoadjuvant anti-PD-1 for oral cavity cancer. The repertoire was sequenced with immunoSEQ multiplex PCR; TCRdb's copy has only in-frame clones and lacks some. The sample lists around 14,000 clones; 55% to 75% were seen once. Stage II-IVA oral cavity squamous cell carcinoma was new and untreated by systemic or radiation therapy. The length of the CDR3 is 13 residues. Germline V gene sequence: CDR1 SGHTS, CDR2 YDEGEE. Trimming cost V 1 base and J 5 bases, with 9 bases left between them. This clonotype was obtained from a person aged 35-79 years with oral cavity squamous cell carcinoma. V gene TRBV5-8 combines with J gene TRBJ2-5; D is undetermined. Sequenced material: PBMCs, taken before nivolumab (anti-PD-1) treatment. CDR3 nucleotide sequence: TGTGCCAGCAGCTTGTACGCTGTGGAGACCCAGTACTTC. The encoded protein is CASSLYAVETQYF. The full variable domain, completed using reference TRBV5-8 and TRBJ2-5, is EAGVTQSPTHLIKTRGQQATLRCSPISGHTSVYWYQQALGLGLQFLLWYDEGEERNRGNFPPRFSGRQFPNYSSELNVNALELEDSALYLCASSLYAVETQYFGPGTRLLVL.